The next 21 T cell receptor beta chains were all read from a single sample in a study of control samples from healthy donors and cancer patients. This table comes from immunoSEQ multiplex PCR, and its TCRdb copy is limited to in-frame clones, with some not included. The table includes approximately 160,000 clones, 90% to 95% detected once. Sequenced input: blood. The receptor source for this set is a woman in her late teens or twenties in good health.

The chain recombines TRBV18 with TRBJ1-2; TRBD1 agrees at 8 bases. V dropped 2 bases and J dropped 6; count of bases not matched to a gene: 5. CDR1 is KGHSH, CDR2 LQKENI, per germline. This CDR3 is built from 14 residues. In nucleotides, the CDR3 is TGTGCCAGCTCACCATCGACAGGGGCTGATGGCTACACCTTC. Encoded protein: CASSPSTGADGYTF.

The V gene is TRBV9, the J gene TRBJ2-5; 7 bases agree with TRBD1. CDR1 SGDLS and CDR2 YYNGEE come from the germline V gene. The CDR3 is made up of 14 amino acids. Germline trimming cut 4 bases from V and 2 bases from J; bases unmatched to any gene: 5. CDR3 region: CASSSTGAQETQYF. The CDR3 nucleotides are TGTGCCAGCAGCAGTACAGGGGCTCAAGAGACCCAGTACTTC.

The genes are TRBV19 and TRBJ2-5; no clear D. Deletions cut 5 bases from V and 5 bases from J, with 15 bases between. Germline V gene lookup returns CDR1 LNHDA and CDR2 SQIVND (reference sequence). This CDR3 comprises 14 residues. The CDR3 sequence is CASSPDWGGETQYF. The DNA for the CDR3 is TGTGCCAGTAGTCCCGATTGGGGTGGCGAGACCCAGTACTTC.

The rearrangement joins TRBV6-5 to TRBJ1-1; D gene uncertain. With 3 bases removed from V and 4 bases from J, the gap between germline ends came to 9 bases. In germline, CDR1 is MNHEY, CDR2 SVGAGI. This CDR3 is built from 13 residues. The CDR3 here is CASSYRRGTEAFF. CDR3 coding DNA: TGTGCCAGCAGTTATCGACGCGGCACTGAAGCTTTCTTT.

This clone has a single count. V usage is TRBV19 and J usage is TRBJ1-5, with 8 bases lining up with TRBD1. Germline V gives CDR1 LNHDA, CDR2 SQIVND (reference sequence). The CDR3 spans 14 residues. V lost 5 bases to trimming and J lost 7 bases; unmatched junction nucleotides: 7. The DNA of the CDR3 is TGTGCCAGTAGTGCCCGACAGGGGCGACAGCCCCAGCATTTT. Protein: CASSARQGRQPQHF.

The chain employs TRBV19 and TRBJ1-1; unclear D gene. The V end was cut by 1 base, the J end by 5 bases, with 8 bases between. This CDR3 region has 13 residues. From germline, CDR1 is LNHDA and CDR2 SQIVND (reference sequence). DNA for the CDR3: TGTGCCAGTAGTATAGTGGGAGGGACTGAAGCTTTCTTT. This encodes CASSIVGGTEAFF.

This sequence joins TRBV2 and TRBJ1-5; TRBD1 agrees at 7 bases. Germline CDR1 is SNHLY and CDR2 is FYNNEI. V was clipped by 7 bases and J by 6 bases; unmatched bases: 12. The length of the CDR3 is 15 residues. DNA of the CDR3: TGTGCCAGCACCTTAATAACAGGGGTAGGTCAGCCCCAGCATTTT. Amino acids: CASTLITGVGQPQHF. The variable domain in full, with the rest retrieved from reference TRBV2 and TRBJ1-5, is EPEVTQTPSHQVTQMGQEVILRCVPISNHLYFYWYRQILGQKVEFLVSFYNNEISEKSEIFDDQFSVERPDGSNFTLKIRSTKLEDSAMYFCASTLITGVGQPQHFGDGTRLSIL.

This clone was observed a handful of times. The chain recombines TRBV6-2 or TRBV6-3 with TRBJ1-2, with D unresolved. Germline V lookup: CDR1 MNHEY, CDR2 SVGEGT. This CDR3 has 15 residues. Trimming removed 6 bases at V and 5 bases at J, with 19 bases between. CDR3 sequence: CASSFVAAAQYGYTF. CDR3 bases: TGTGCCAGCAGCTTCGTAGCGGCGGCCCAATATGGCTACACCTTC.

The chain recombines TRBV5-5 with TRBJ1-5, with D hard to call. Germline CDR1 is SGHKS and CDR2 is YYEKEE (reference sequence). The CDR3 extends over 12 amino acids. Trimming removed 4 bases at V and 5 bases at J, with 7 bases between. CDR3 sequence: CASSPPDQPQHF. In DNA form, the CDR3 reads TGTGCCAGCAGCCCTCCGGATCAGCCCCAGCATTTT.

The chain recombines TRBV20-1 with TRBJ1-5; unclear D gene. The CDR3 totals 15 residues. Trimming removed 3 bases at V and 7 bases at J, with 19 bases between. Germline V gene lookup returns CDR1 DFQATT and CDR2 SNEGSKA (reference sequence). CDR3 amino acids: CSASQAETQRQPQHF. CDR3 coding DNA: TGCAGTGCTAGTCAGGCCGAGACACAGCGGCAGCCCCAGCATTTT.

J is TRBJ1-2 and V is TRBV6-5, with D unclear. CDR3 length equals 14 residues. Trimming took off 7 bases at V and 0 bases at J, with 12 bases between the two ends. Germline CDR1 MNHEY, CDR2 SVGAGI. The CDR3: CASTRVRANYGYTF. The CDR3 DNA is TGTGCCAGCACGAGGGTTAGGGCTAACTATGGCTACACCTTC.

The chain combines TRBV15 with TRBJ2-1; tentatively, D is TRBD1 (5 bases). V was trimmed by 4 bases and J by 6 bases, leaving 10 bases between them. The CDR3 spans 13 residues. Germline V CDR1 and CDR2: LNHNV, YYDKDF (reference sequence). CDR3 region: CATSTRQPNEQFF. CDR3 DNA sequence: TGTGCCACCAGCACCCGACAGCCCAATGAGCAGTTCTTC.

The chain carries TRBV18 and TRBJ1-4, with 7 bases fitting TRBD1. Trimming took 6 bases from V and 0 from J; bases not matched to a gene: 10. Germline V gene lookup returns CDR1 KGHSH and CDR2 LQKENI. The CDR3 has 17 amino acids. In DNA form, the CDR3 reads TGTGCCAGCTCCCCCGCAGGGGGGATCCCAACTAATGAAAAACTGTTTTTT. Translating gives CASSPAGGIPTNEKLFF.

The chain couples TRBV12-3 or TRBV12-4 to TRBJ2-7; no clear D. V gave up 7 bases and J gave up 1 base, with 11 bases separating them. The CDR3 runs 13 residues. The CDR3 here is CASTPGSSYEQYF. In DNA form, the CDR3 reads TGTGCCAGCACCCCCGGCAGTTCCTACGAGCAGTACTTC.

The count of this clone is one. The chain combines TRBV9 with TRBJ2-3; unclear D gene. There are 13 residues in the CDR3. The V end was cut by 1 base, the J end by 0 bases, with 3 bases between. CDR1 and CDR2 (germline): SGDLS, YYNGEE. This CDR3 is CASSVLSTDTQYF. DNA for the CDR3: TGTGCCAGCAGCGTATTGAGCACAGATACGCAGTATTTT.

The rearrangement links TRBV19 to TRBJ2-2; D is unresolved. Germline V gene data show CDR1 as LNHDA and CDR2 as SQIVND (reference sequence). V was cut by 0 bases and J by 4 bases, with 18 bases left in between. The CDR3 has 18 residues. The DNA for the CDR3 is TGTGCCAGTAGTATAGATGTGACCGATCTGATGGGCACCGGGGAGCTGTTTTTT. Its translation: CASSIDVTDLMGTGELFF.

The V call is TRBV11-2, the J call TRBJ1-1, with D perhaps matching TRBD1 (6 bases). The CDR3 is 13 residues long. Looked up from germline, CDR1 is SGHAT and CDR2 is FQNNGV. The ends were cut back, 5 bases at V and 1 base at J, with 8 bases in the middle. The CDR3 loop is CASSGQTNTEAFF. The CDR3 DNA reads TGTGCCAGCAGCGGACAGACGAACACTGAAGCTTTCTTT. The full variable domain, rest sourced from reference TRBV11-2 and TRBJ1-1, is EAGVAQSPRYKIIEKRQSVAFWCNPISGHATLYWYQQILGQGPKLLIQFQNNGVVDDSQLPKDRFSAERLKGVDSTLKIQPAKLEDSAVYLCASSGQTNTEAFFGQGTRLTVV.

CDR3 nucleotides: TGTGCCAGCAGTTTAGCAGGGGGGGAGACCCAGTACTTC. Protein sequence: CASSLAGGETQYF. The V gene is TRBV12-3 or TRBV12-4, the J gene TRBJ2-5, with D perhaps given as TRBD1 or TRBD2 (6 bases each). The CDR3 is 13 amino acids. Trimming took off 0 bases at V and 5 bases at J, with 7 bases between the two ends.

This sequence joins TRBV19 and TRBJ1-1; a weak D match, TRBD1 (5 bases). The germline CDR1 and CDR2 sequences are LNHDA and SQIVND (reference sequence). The CDR3 runs to 15 residues. V lost 3 bases, J lost 3 bases, and 14 bases lay in between. DNA for the CDR3: TGTGCCAGTAGTATTTTTCGGGGCGAGGACACTGAAGCTTTCTTT. Translating gives CASSIFRGEDTEAFF.

The V and J genes are TRBV6-2 or TRBV6-3 and TRBJ2-3; 8 bases agree with TRBD2. Germline lookup yields CDR1 MNHEY and CDR2 SVGEGT. CDR3 length equals 18 residues. V was clipped by 4 bases and J by 4 bases; unmatched bases: 16. The CDR3 nucleotides read TGTGCCAGCAGTTCACCCCCCGGACTAGCTATGGGGCCAGATACGCAGTATTTT. Amino acid sequence: CASSSPPGLAMGPDTQYF.

The chain employs TRBV6-5 and TRBJ2-7; the D is unclear. CDR1 MNHEY and CDR2 SVGAGI come from the germline V gene. The CDR3 runs 14 residues. V was shortened by 3 bases and J by 5 bases, with 14 bases between the two germline ends. CDR3: CASSYYTDFNEQYF. The CDR3 DNA follows: TGTGCCAGCAGTTATTATACGGATTTCAACGAGCAGTACTTC.